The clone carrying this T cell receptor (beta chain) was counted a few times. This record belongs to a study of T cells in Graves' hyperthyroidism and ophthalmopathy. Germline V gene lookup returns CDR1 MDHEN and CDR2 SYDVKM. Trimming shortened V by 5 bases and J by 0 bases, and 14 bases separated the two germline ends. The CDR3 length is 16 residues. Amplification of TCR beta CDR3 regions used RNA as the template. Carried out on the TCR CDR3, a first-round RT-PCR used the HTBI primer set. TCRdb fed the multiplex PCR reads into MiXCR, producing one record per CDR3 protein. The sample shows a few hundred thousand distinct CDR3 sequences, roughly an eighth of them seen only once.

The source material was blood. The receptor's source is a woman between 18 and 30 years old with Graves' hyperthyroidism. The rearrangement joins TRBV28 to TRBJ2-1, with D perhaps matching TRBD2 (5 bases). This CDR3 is CASSLRVASSYNEQFF. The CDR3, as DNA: TGTGCCAGCAGTCTTCGAGTAGCGAGCTCCTACAATGAGCAGTTCTTC.